The 20 T cell receptor beta chains listed next were all sequenced from one sample in a study of neurological immune-mediated disorders. The time point here: longitudinal time-point 2. TCRdb used MiXCR to reprocess the 5' RACE reads, holding one entry per CDR3 protein. The profile shows about 80,000 distinct CDR3 sequences, approximately 6% of them singletons. The source material was PBMCs. These receptors all come from a woman in her fifties or sixties with multiple sclerosis.

There are many counts of this clonotype. V is TRBV20-1 and J is TRBJ2-6, with D tentatively TRBD2 (7 bases). CDR3 length: 15 residues. Germline assignment: CDR1 DFQATT and CDR2 SNEGSKA (reference sequence). CDR3 DNA sequence: TGCAGCGCAACGCGGGGGCTAGGTGGGGCCAACGTCCTGACTTTC. It encodes CSATRGLGGANVLTF.

This clonotype was seen ten or more times. The rearrangement joins TRBV24-1 to TRBJ2-7, with 9 bases matching TRBD1. J lost 2 bases, V lost 4 bases, and 8 bases had no gene match. The CDR3 covers 16 residues. Per the germline V gene, CDR1 is KGHDR and CDR2 is SFDVKD. The CDR3 loop reads CATSDGQGHNPYEQYF. As DNA, the CDR3 is TGTGCCACCAGTGACGGACAGGGGCACAATCCCTACGAGCAGTACTTC.

This clonotype was counted many times. The chain joins TRBV6-1 to TRBJ1-1, with 10 nucleotides matching TRBD1. V dropped 7 bases and J dropped 11; count of bases not matched to a gene: 4. The CDR3 contains 11 residues. Germline CDR1 is MNHNS and CDR2 is SASEGT. This CDR3 is CASNGQGEAFF. The DNA for the CDR3 is TGTGCCAGCAACGGACAGGGGGAGGCTTTCTTT.

This clonotype was observed at least ten times. The V and J genes are TRBV20-1 and TRBJ2-2, with no clear D. From germline, CDR1 is DFQATT and CDR2 SNEGSKA (reference sequence). The CDR3 covers 12 residues. Trimming shortened V by 4 bases and J by 3 bases, and 6 bases separated the two germline ends. Here the CDR3 DNA reads TGCAGTGCTATAGTGGACACCGGGGAGCTGTTTTTT. Encoded protein: CSAIVDTGELFF.

This clonotype was seen many times. The gene calls are TRBV5-1 and TRBJ2-3, with a tentative D call TRBD1 (5 bases). This CDR3 is 15 amino acids long. Germline CDR1 and CDR2: SGHRS and YFSETQ. The ends were cut back, 3 bases at V and 1 base at J, with 12 bases in the middle. The CDR3 loop reads CASSSNRRRTDTQYF. The CDR3 DNA is TGCGCCAGCAGCTCAAACAGGCGACGCACAGATACGCAGTATTTT.

This clonotype was seen many times. A junction boundary mismatches the germline segment, possibly from a read error. The CDR3 here is CASSFVVTGELFF. CDR3 nucleotides: TGTGCTAGCAGCTTCGTGGTTACCGGGGAGCTGTTTTTT. This chain links TRBV7-7 with TRBJ2-2; D remains ambiguous. From germline, CDR1 is SSHAT and CDR2 FNYEAQ (reference sequence). The length of the CDR3 is 13 residues.

This clonotype was observed at least ten times. The rearrangement links TRBV6-6 to TRBJ2-7; TRBD1 matches at 12 bases. V trimming: 6 bases; J trimming: 6 bases; junction bases outside the gene matches: 6. Germline V gene sequence: CDR1 MNHNY, CDR2 SVGAGI (reference sequence). CDR3 length equals 14 residues. The CDR3 bases are TGTGCCAGCAGAGCCGGGACAGGGGGCTCCGAGCAGTACTTC. Translated: CASRAGTGGSEQYF.

This clonotype was seen repeatedly, ten times or more. The V call is TRBV28, the J call TRBJ1-1, with a possible D match to TRBD1 (5 bases). Germline V gene lookup returns CDR1 MDHEN and CDR2 SYDVKM. The ends were cut back, 3 bases at V and 7 bases at J, with 15 bases in the middle. The CDR3 loop spans 14 amino acids. CDR3 bases: TGTGCCAGCAGTTTCCGTGGCAGGGCGAGTGAAGCTTTCTTT. It encodes CASSFRGRASEAFF.

This clonotype has a count of ten or more. This chain joins TRBV9 and TRBJ1-1; unclear D gene. This CDR3 has 14 residues. The germline V and J ends were trimmed by 0 bases and 0 bases, with 6 bases remaining between them. The germline CDR1 and CDR2 sequences are SGDLS and YYNGEE. The CDR3 loop is CASSVARVNTEAFF. The CDR3 DNA is TGTGCCAGCAGCGTAGCGAGAGTGAACACTGAAGCTTTCTTT. The whole variable domain, remainder taken from reference TRBV9 and TRBJ1-1, is DSGVTQTPKHLITATGQRVTLRCSPRSGDLSVYWYQQSLDQGLQFLIQYYNGEERAKGNILERFSAQQFPDLHSELNLSSLELGDSALYFCASSVARVNTEAFFGQGTRLTVV.

This clonotype occurred a few times. The rearrangement uses TRBV7-2 and TRBJ2-1; D unclear. The CDR3 length is 16 residues. V lost 1 base and J 0 bases, leaving 10 bases between the germline ends. Germline CDR1 is SGHTA and CDR2 is FQGNSA. DNA of the CDR3: TGTGCCAGCAGCTTAGTGTCGGATAGCTCCTACAATGAGCAGTTCTTC. Translating it yields CASSLVSDSSYNEQFF.

There are many counts of this clonotype. V gene TRBV7-9 combines with J gene TRBJ1-1; 7 positions match TRBD1. In germline, CDR1 is SEHNR, CDR2 FQNEAQ (reference sequence). Trimming took 5 bases from V and 1 from J; bases not matched to a gene: 7. The CDR3 length is 15 residues. The CDR3 DNA is TGTGCCAGCAGCCTATTAACAGGGGCGAACACTGAAGCTTTCTTT. It yields the protein CASSLLTGANTEAFF.

This clonotype was seen ten or more times. This chain joins TRBV29-1 and TRBJ2-7; the D is unclear. Germline-derived CDR1 and CDR2 are SQVTM and ANQGSEA. V was shortened by 4 bases and J by 5 bases, with 15 bases between the two germline ends. This CDR3 is built from 13 residues. The CDR3 protein is CSVAAEVGNEQYF. In DNA form, the CDR3 reads TGCAGCGTTGCGGCCGAAGTTGGAAACGAGCAGTACTTC.

Many counts were recorded for this clonotype. The V gene is TRBV20-1, the J gene TRBJ1-2; a possible D gene is TRBD1 (6 bases). CDR1 and CDR2 (germline): DFQATT, SNEGSKA (reference sequence). With 6 bases removed from V and 1 base from J, the gap between germline ends came to 12 bases. This CDR3 has 13 residues. CDR3 coding DNA: TGCAGTGCCGAGGGGGGGAATAACTATGGCTACACCTTC. It encodes CSAEGGNNYGYTF.

This clonotype was counted at least ten times. The chain combines TRBV27 with TRBJ2-1, with D possibly matching TRBD2 (5 bases). The V end was cut by 4 bases, the J end by 10 bases, with 14 bases between. The CDR3 runs to 13 residues. Per the germline V gene, CDR1 is MNHEY and CDR2 is SMNVEV (reference sequence). This chain's CDR3 is CASSWLGPSEQFF. The CDR3 bases are TGTGCCAGCAGTTGGCTAGGCCCTAGCGAGCAGTTCTTC.

In this sample, this clonotype turned up many times. This chain links TRBV7-2 with TRBJ2-3; 9 bases align to TRBD1. The CDR3 has 15 amino acids. The germline gives CDR1 SGHTA, CDR2 FQGNSA. V dropped 4 bases and J dropped 1; count of bases not matched to a gene: 3. CDR3 sequence (DNA): TGTGCCAGCAGCTACAACAGGGGGCGCACAGATACGCAGTATTTT. Amino acids: CASSYNRGRTDTQYF.

This clonotype was detected many times. The genes are TRBV20-1 and TRBJ2-2, with D possibly matching TRBD1 (5 bases). Looked up from germline, CDR1 is DFQATT and CDR2 is SNEGSKA (reference sequence). Trimming took 8 bases from V and 2 from J, leaving 12 bases between them. CDR3 length equals 13 residues. In DNA form, the CDR3 reads TGCAGTACAACGACAGCCAACACCGGGGAGCTGTTTTTT. Translated: CSTTTANTGELFF.

In this sample, this clonotype turned up many times. J is TRBJ2-2 and V is TRBV7-9; D could derive from TRBD1 or TRBD2 (6 bases each). The CDR3 length is 14 residues. Looked up from germline, CDR1 is SEHNR and CDR2 is FQNEAQ (reference sequence). Trimming stripped 5 bases from V and 5 bases from J, with 12 bases between. CDR3 coding DNA: TGTGCCAGCAGCACCCAAGGGGGGACCGGGGAGCTGTTTTTT. This translates into CASSTQGGTGELFF.

This clonotype has at least ten counts. J is TRBJ2-3 and V is TRBV5-1; no firm D call. CDR1 and CDR2 (germline): SGHRS, YFSETQ. V gave up 3 bases and J gave up 0 bases, with 11 bases separating them. CDR3 size: 15 residues. CDR3 sequence (DNA): TGCGCCAGCAGCTCCCGGACGTCTAGCACAGATACGCAGTATTTT. It translates to CASSSRTSSTDTQYF.

This clonotype was picked up many times. CDR3 loop: CSARSGGSYGYTF. CDR3 coding DNA: TGCAGTGCTCGCAGTGGGGGTAGCTATGGCTACACCTTC. The chain joins TRBV20-1 to TRBJ1-2, with a weak D call TRBD1 (5 bases). CDR1 is DFQATT, CDR2 SNEGSKA, per germline (reference sequence). The CDR3 spans 13 residues. V gave up 5 bases and J gave up 4 bases, with 14 bases separating them.

This clonotype turned up a few times. This chain links TRBV7-8 with TRBJ1-1, with D perhaps TRBD1 (5 bases). CDR3 size: 14 residues. The germline V gene encodes CDR1 SGHVS and CDR2 FQNEAQ. Trimming pared 7 bases from V and 0 bases from J, leaving 12 bases between. Here the CDR3 DNA reads TGTGCCAGCATACCATGGGGGATGAACACTGAAGCTTTCTTT. Residues: CASIPWGMNTEAFF. The full variable domain, with the rest looked up from reference TRBV7-8 and TRBJ1-1, is GAGVSQSPRYKVAKRGQDVALRCDPISGHVSLFWYQQALGQGPEFLTYFQNEAQLDKSGLPSDRFFAERPEGSVSTLKIQRTQQEDSAVYLCASIPWGMNTEAFFGQGTRLTVV.